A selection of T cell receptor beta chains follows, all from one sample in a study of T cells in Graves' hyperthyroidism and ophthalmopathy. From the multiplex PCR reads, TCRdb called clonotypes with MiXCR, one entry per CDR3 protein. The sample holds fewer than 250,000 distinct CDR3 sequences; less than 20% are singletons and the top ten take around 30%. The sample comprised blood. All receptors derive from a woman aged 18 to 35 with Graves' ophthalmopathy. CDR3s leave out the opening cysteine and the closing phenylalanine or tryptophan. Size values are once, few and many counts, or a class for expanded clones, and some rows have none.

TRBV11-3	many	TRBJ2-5	ASSLAKGTGLETQY
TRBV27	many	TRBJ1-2	ASSNRSNYGYT
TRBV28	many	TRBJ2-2	ASTTSGRVLGELF
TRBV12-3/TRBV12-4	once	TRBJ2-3	ASSHRVRDTQY
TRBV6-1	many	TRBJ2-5	ASRRGGETQY
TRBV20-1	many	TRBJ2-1	SAHLAGVIEQF
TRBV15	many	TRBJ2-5	ATSYRVTQETQY
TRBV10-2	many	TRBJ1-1	ASSETRNTEAF
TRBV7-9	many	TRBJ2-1	ASSLTSGRSGQF
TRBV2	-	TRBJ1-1	ASSDRGPGTEAF
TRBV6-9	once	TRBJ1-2	ASSYRTGNYGYT
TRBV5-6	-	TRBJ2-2	ASSLRSLAGGANTGELF
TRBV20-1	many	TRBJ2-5	SATGTSGRSPETQY
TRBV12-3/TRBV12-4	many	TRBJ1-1	ASRTRTGGWRMNTEAF
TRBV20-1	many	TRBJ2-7	SASRSEYEQY
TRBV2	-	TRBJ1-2	ASSGTAETYYGYT
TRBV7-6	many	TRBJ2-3	ASSDIASSTDTQY
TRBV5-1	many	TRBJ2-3	ASSQTSGKLDTQY
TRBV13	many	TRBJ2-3	ASSLRGGNTDTQY
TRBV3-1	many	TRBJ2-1	ASSQVQGAYNEQF
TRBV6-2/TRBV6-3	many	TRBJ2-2	ASSFTGTSTGELF
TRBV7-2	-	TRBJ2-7	ASSLATGDSYEQY
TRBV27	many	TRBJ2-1	ASSATGRATYNEQF
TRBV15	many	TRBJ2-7	ATSRDGGIGSYEQY
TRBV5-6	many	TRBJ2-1	ASSFAQGPTYEQF
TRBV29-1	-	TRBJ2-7	SVSYPGTSGRVYEQY
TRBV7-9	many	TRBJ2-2	ASSLLTSTGELF
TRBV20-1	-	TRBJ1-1	SARDRESSEAF
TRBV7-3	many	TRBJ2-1	ASSLSSNSYNEQF
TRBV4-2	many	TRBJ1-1	ASSQDLGRETEAF
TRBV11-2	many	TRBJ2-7	ASSPPTSEQY
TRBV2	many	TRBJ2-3	ASNQRGFPDTQY
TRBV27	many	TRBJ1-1	ASSSILSRAEAF
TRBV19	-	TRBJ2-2	ASTRSAGELF
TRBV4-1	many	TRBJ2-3	ASSQVAASGASTDTQY